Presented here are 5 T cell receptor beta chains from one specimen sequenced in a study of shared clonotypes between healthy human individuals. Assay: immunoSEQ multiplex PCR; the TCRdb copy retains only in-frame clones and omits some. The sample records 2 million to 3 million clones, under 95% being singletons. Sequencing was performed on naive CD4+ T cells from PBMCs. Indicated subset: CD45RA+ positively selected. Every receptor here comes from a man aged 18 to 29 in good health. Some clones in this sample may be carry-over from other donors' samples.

The CDR3 protein is CASSFLRKEQFF. The CDR3 coding sequence is TGTGCCAGCAGCTTTTTACGTAAAGAGCAGTTCTTC. The chain links TRBV7-8 to TRBJ2-1; D not certain. Looked up from germline, CDR1 is SGHVS and CDR2 is FQNEAQ. This CDR3 is 12 amino acids long. The V and J ends lost 3 bases and 10 bases respectively, with 10 bases between them. The full variable domain, in which reference TRBV7-8 and TRBJ2-1 provide the parts outside the CDR3, is GAGVSQSPRYKVAKRGQDVALRCDPISGHVSLFWYQQALGQGPEFLTYFQNEAQLDKSGLPSDRFFAERPEGSVSTLKIQRTQQEDSAVYLCASSFLRKEQFFGPGTRLTVL.

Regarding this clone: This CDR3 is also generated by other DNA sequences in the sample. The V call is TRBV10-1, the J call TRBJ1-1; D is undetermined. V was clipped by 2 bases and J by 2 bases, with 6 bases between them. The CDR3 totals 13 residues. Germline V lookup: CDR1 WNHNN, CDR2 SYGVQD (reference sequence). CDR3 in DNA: TGCGCCAGCAGTGAGACGGTAAACACTGAAGCTTTCTTT. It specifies CASSETVNTEAFF.

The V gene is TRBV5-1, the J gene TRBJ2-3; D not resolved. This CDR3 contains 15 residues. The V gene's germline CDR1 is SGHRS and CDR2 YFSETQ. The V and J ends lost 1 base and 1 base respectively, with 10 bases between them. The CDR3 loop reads CASSLSVVGTDTQYF. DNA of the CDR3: TGCGCCAGCAGCTTGTCGGTGGTGGGCACAGATACGCAGTATTTT.

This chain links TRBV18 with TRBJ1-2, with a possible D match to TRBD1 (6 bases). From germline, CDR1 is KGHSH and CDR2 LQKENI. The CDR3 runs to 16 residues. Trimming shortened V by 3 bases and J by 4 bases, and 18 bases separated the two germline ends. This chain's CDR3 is CASSPSTGSDSYGYTF. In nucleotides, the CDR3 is TGTGCCAGCTCACCTTCAACAGGGTCGGATAGCTATGGCTACACCTTC. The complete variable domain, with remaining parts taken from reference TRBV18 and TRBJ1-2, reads NAGVMQNPRHLVRRRGQEARLRCSPMKGHSHVYWYRQLPEEGLKFMVYLQKENIIDESGMPKERFSAEFPKEGPSILRIQQVVRGDSAAYFCASSPSTGSDSYGYTFGSGTRLTVV.

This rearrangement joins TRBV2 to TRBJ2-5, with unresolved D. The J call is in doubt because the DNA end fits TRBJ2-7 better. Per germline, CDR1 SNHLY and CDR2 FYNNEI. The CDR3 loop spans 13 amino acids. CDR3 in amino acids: CASSRTATYEQYF. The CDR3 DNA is TGTGCCAGCAGTAGGACGGCTACCTACGAGCAGTACTTC.